These 5 T cell receptor beta chains were all obtained from the same sample, sequenced in a study of a mutant IDH1 vaccine in newly diagnosed glioma. Their recognized antigens are unknown. TCRdb keeps only in-frame clones here, not all; method: immunoSEQ multiplex PCR. Of over 55,000 clones in the sample, approximately 79% were seen once. Time point indicated: week 5, during vaccination. A single vaccine dose contained 300 ug of mutant IDH1 20-mer peptide, and topical imiquimod was used with it. The source material was PBMCs, sampled from a glioma patient whose treatment included an IDH1 peptide vaccine. Receptors were obtained from a woman aged 18-35 years with glioma. Some clones in this sample may be carry-over from other donors' samples.

The gene calls are TRBV5-1 and TRBJ1-5; 9 positions agree with TRBD1. CDR3 size: 15 residues. With 1 base clipped from V and 7 bases from J, the junction kept 6 bases outside the gene matches. From germline, CDR1 is SGHRS and CDR2 YFSETQ. In nucleotides, the CDR3 is TGCGCCAGCAGCTTGCGGACAGGGGAAGGGCAGCCCCAGCATTTT. The encoded protein is CASSLRTGEGQPQHF. Full variable domain (outside the CDR3, taken from reference TRBV5-1 and TRBJ1-5): KAGVTQTPRYLIKTRGQQVTLSCSPISGHRSVSWYQQTPGQGLQFLFEYFSETQRNKGNFPGRFSGRQFSNSRSEMNVSTLELGDSALYLCASSLRTGEGQPQHFGDGTRLSIL.

As to this clone: Other nucleotide sequences in the sample specify the same CDR3. The chain is built from TRBV30 and TRBJ1-1, with D uncertain. The CDR3 covers 13 residues. The V and J ends lost 0 bases and 1 base respectively, with 6 bases between them. In germline, CDR1 is GTSNPN, CDR2 SVGIG (reference sequence). CDR3 sequence reads: CAWSVGGNTEAFF. As DNA, the CDR3 is TGTGCCTGGAGTGTAGGAGGGAACACTGAAGCTTTCTTT.

V gene TRBV27 combines with J gene TRBJ2-3; TRBD2 aligns across 8 bases. The ends lost 2 bases at V and 0 bases at J; junction bases unmatched: 1. The CDR3 covers 15 residues. Per germline, CDR1 MNHEY and CDR2 SMNVEV (reference sequence). CDR3 sequence (DNA): TGTGCCAGCAGTTTAGCGGGGGGAAGCACAGATACGCAGTATTTT. This codes for CASSLAGGSTDTQYF.

About this clone itself: Possible read error: a much larger clone is one base away. This sample includes further DNA sequences coding for the same CDR3. The genes are TRBV6-1 and TRBJ2-7; unclear D gene. The CDR3 has 13 residues. Germline CDR1 MNHNS, CDR2 SASEGT. CDR3 sequence: CASSDPEPYEQYF. CDR3 coding DNA: TGTGCCAGCAGTGACCCAGAACCCTACGAGCAGTACTTT.

This rearrangement joins TRBV5-6 to TRBJ1-6, with D unresolved. Between the trimmed V and J ends, which lost 2 bases and 6 bases, there was a span of 9 bases. Germline V gene data show CDR1 as SGHDT and CDR2 as YYEEEE. The CDR3 is 14 residues long. Here the CDR3 reads CASSFRTLNSPLHF. In DNA form, the CDR3 reads TGTGCCAGCAGCTTCAGGACCCTTAATTCACCCCTCCACTTT.